These T cell receptor beta chains were read from a single sample in a study of T-cell reconstitution after alpha-beta-depleted transplantation in children. TCRdb processed the PCR reads anew with MiXCR; each CDR3 protein has one entry. The sample includes roughly 30,000 distinct CDR3 sequences, 5.5% to 8% of them seen just once. The sequencing used peripheral blood, collected 60 days after TCRalphabeta/CD19-depleted stem cell transplant. The origin of the receptors is a child in the first two years of life who had a stem cell transplant for acute myeloid leukemia, so the T cells may come from the graft donor. Each CDR3 is given without its conserved first and last residue.

V gene	J gene	CDR3 length	CDR3 protein
TRBV5-1	TRBJ1-1	12	ASSPQGAKTEAF
TRBV7-2	TRBJ1-5	14	ASSLTGTGGNQPQH
TRBV12-3/TRBV12-4	TRBJ1-1	11	ASSPGFYTEAF
TRBV6-2/TRBV6-3	TRBJ1-1	13	ASSYPGTGRTEAF
TRBV7-9	TRBJ2-7	11	ASIGQGPYEQY
TRBV12-3/TRBV12-4	TRBJ1-2	13	ASSLGYGANYGYT
TRBV9	TRBJ1-1	14	ASSVGVGGRNTEAF
TRBV27	TRBJ2-1	10	ASSLFQGEQF
TRBV20-1	TRBJ2-3	12	SATGLARTDTQY
TRBV16	TRBJ1-4	15	ASSHSPYRALNEKLF
TRBV12-3/TRBV12-4	TRBJ2-2	16	ASSFGGVGTSLHRELF
TRBV7-2	TRBJ1-5	12	ASSFGSSNQPQH
TRBV28	TRBJ2-7	12	ASSFAAGGYEQY
TRBV7-9	TRBJ2-7	13	ASSLAVGGELEQY
TRBV7-9	TRBJ1-4	12	ASSSTPTNEKLF
TRBV11-2	TRBJ1-2	16	ASSLDFIFGQVNYGYT
TRBV28	TRBJ1-2	13	ASSRGRQGRYGYT
TRBV9	TRBJ2-6	13	ASSVWVSGANVLT
TRBV11-2	TRBJ2-3	11	ASSWDFTDTQY
TRBV29-1	TRBJ2-3	14	SATRQGRGVADTQY
TRBV7-6	TRBJ1-2	15	ASSLSAGGRFNYGYT
TRBV29-1	TRBJ2-7	11	SASGHGLYEQY
TRBV30	TRBJ1-1	12	AWSPERQGAEAF
TRBV7-8	TRBJ2-7	9	ASSLEDEQY
TRBV9	TRBJ1-2	13	ASSVDGLTNYGYT
TRBV10-3	TRBJ1-1	10	ATQDRATEAF
TRBV24-1	TRBJ2-1	14	ATSAVAGLKKDEQF
TRBV28	TRBJ2-7	12	ASSLWKREGEQY
TRBV6-4	TRBJ2-1	13	ASAEDRGTYNEQF
TRBV7-8	TRBJ2-2	10	ASSLGEKELF
TRBV28	TRBJ2-7	11	ASSPGRRYEQY
TRBV29-1	TRBJ2-7	10	SVAVSKDEQY
TRBV7-9	TRBJ2-3	14	ASSFEARPTTDTQY